The 3 T cell receptor beta chains in this list originate from one sample, sequenced in a study of T cell responses to AZD1222 COVID-19 vaccine (dated by TCRdb to the early 2020s). Libraries were prepared through the immunoSEQ multiplex PCR assay. The immuneACCESS repertoire file appears here via TCRdb, limited to in-frame rearrangements. These files lack a portion of the clones; in checked studies, under half of the deficit traces to unresolved V genes, and the cause of the others is not known. This sample lists 150,000 to 200,000 clones; around 90% were detected once. The ten largest clones represent around 3% of the sample. According to the study, the label for this sample's time point signals: baseline before first vaccination. The sequencing used peripheral blood, collected on day 0 of AZD1222 vaccination. The receptor source for this set is an adult in good health.

In this sample, this clone turned up once. The V and J genes are TRBV12-3 or TRBV12-4 and TRBJ1-2, with 7 bases lining up with TRBD1. This CDR3 contains 12 residues. With V trimmed by 11 bases and J by 4 bases, 7 bases remained unmatched. The CDR3 coding sequence is TGTGCCTTCTCCCACAGGGGCTATGGCTACACCTTC. This sequence encodes CAFSHRGYGYTF.

The chain joins TRBV5-1 to TRBJ2-7, with 7 nucleotides matching TRBD2. This CDR3 region has 12 residues. Per germline, CDR1 SGHRS and CDR2 YFSETQ. The V and J ends lost 4 bases and 7 bases, in that order; junction bases with no gene match: 5. The CDR3 DNA reads TGCGCCAGCAGCCAGGGAGGGCCAGAGCAGTACTTC. It is translated as CASSQGGPEQYF.

The chain joins TRBV7-2 to TRBJ2-1; 13 bases are a match to TRBD2. Germline-derived CDR1 and CDR2 are SGHTA and FQGNSA. The CDR3 length is 16 residues. The V gene end was trimmed by 5 bases and the J gene end by 3 bases; junction bases not matched to a gene: 4. The CDR3: CASSLTSGRVYNEQFF. Written as DNA, the CDR3 is TGTGCCAGCAGCCTAACTAGCGGGAGGGTCTACAATGAGCAGTTCTTC.